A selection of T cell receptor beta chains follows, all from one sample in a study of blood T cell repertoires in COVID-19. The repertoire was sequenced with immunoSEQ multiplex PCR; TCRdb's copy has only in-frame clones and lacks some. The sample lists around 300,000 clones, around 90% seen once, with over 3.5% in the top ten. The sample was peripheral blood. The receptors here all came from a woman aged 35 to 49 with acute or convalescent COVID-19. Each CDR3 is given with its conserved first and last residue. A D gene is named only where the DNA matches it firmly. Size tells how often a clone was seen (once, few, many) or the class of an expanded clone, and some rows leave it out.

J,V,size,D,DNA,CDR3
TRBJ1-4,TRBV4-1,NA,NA,TGCGCCAGCAGCCAAGAGGGGAGGTTGGGGGAAGGAAGCGAAAAACTGTTTTTT,CASSQEGRLGEGSEKLFF
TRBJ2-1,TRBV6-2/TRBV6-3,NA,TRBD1,TGTGCCAGCAGACCTACAGGGGGGTCCTACAATGAGCAGTTCTTC,CASRPTGGSYNEQFF
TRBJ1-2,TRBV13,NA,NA,TGTGCCAGCAGCTTGGGACTGACGCTGGGCTACACCTTC,CASSLGLTLGYTF
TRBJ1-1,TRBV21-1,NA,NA,TGTGCCAGCAGAACAGTCCCCTTCGGGGGACCGTGCACTGAAGCTTTCTTT,CASRTVPFGGPCTEAFF
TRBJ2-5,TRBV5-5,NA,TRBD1,TGTGCCAGCAGCCAGTTAGACAGGGTGGAGACCCAGTACTTC,CASSQLDRVETQYF
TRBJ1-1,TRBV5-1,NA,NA,TGCGCCAGCAGCTGGGTCACAGGGAGGGGGTACACTGAAGCTTTCTTT,CASSWVTGRGYTEAFF
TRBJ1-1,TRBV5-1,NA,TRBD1,TGCGCCAGCAGCCCGGAGATGGCAGGGACAGGTAGCACTGAAGCTTTCTTT,CASSPEMAGTGSTEAFF
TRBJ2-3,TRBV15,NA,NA,TGTGCCACCGCGGAGGTAGATACGCAGTATTTT,CATAEVDTQYF
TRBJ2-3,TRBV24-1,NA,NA,TGTGCCACCAGTGATTTCGCGGAGAGCACAGATACGCAGTATTTT,CATSDFAESTDTQYF
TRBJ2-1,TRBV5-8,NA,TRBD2,TGTGCCAGCAGCTCTGTCCTACACTCGGGACTAGCCGGTGAGCAGTTCTTC,CASSSVLHSGLAGEQFF
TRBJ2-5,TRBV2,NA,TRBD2,TGTGCCAGCATCTGGACTAGCGGTCAAGAGACCCAGTACTTC,CASIWTSGQETQYF
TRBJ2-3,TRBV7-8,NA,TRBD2,TGTGCCAGCAGCCTTAGCGGGGGGCCTCCGCAGTATTTT,CASSLSGGPPQYF
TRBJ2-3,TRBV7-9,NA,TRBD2,TGTGCCAGCAGCTTAGTGTCGGGGGGGCGGAGATTCGCAGATACGCAGTATTTT,CASSLVSGGRRFADTQYF
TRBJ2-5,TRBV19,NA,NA,TGTGCCAGTAGTACCAAAAGGGGAGAGACCCAGTACTTC,CASSTKRGETQYF
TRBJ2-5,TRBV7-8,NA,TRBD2,TGTGCCAGCAGCTCGCTCCTGGGACTAGCGGGGGGGCAAGAGACCCAGTACTTC,CASSSLLGLAGGQETQYF
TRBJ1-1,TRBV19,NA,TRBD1,TGTGCCAGTAGTAACTCACAGGGGAGTGGGTACACTGAAGCTTTCTTT,CASSNSQGSGYTEAFF
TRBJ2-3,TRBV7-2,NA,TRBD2,TGTGCCAGCAGCTTATCGGTCCTAGCGGGGTTAACTAGCACAGATACGCAGTATTTT,CASSLSVLAGLTSTDTQYF
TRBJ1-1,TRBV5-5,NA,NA,TGTGCCAGCAGCTTGTCCGGGTCTTTGACTGAAGCTTTCTTT,CASSLSGSLTEAFF
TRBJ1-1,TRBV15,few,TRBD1,TGTGCCACCAGCAGAGACTGGAAGCAGGGGGTCATCTATCGCCCTGAAGCTTTCTTT,CATSRDWKQGVIYRPEAFF
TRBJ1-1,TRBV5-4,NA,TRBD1,TGTGCCAGCAGCCTCGGGACAGGGGTTGGTATGAACACTGAAGCTTTCTTT,CASSLGTGVGMNTEAFF
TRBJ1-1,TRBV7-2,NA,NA,TGTGCCAGCAAGTTACTAAGGTGGGACACTGAAGCTTTCTTT,CASKLLRWDTEAFF
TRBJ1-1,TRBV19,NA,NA,TGTGCCAGTAGTATGGTCAGGCAGAGCGGAGCTTTCTTT,CASSMVRQSGAFF
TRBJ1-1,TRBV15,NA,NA,TGTGCCACCAGCGCTACGACAGGCACTGAAGCTTTCTTT,CATSATTGTEAFF
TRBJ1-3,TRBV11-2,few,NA,TGTGCCAGCAGCTCCCTGCGGCAAGCCGCCTCCTCTGGAAACACCATATATTTT,CASSSLRQAASSGNTIYF
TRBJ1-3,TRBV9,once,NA,TGTGCCAGCAGCGCCGGGGACACTTCTGGAAACACCATATATTTT,CASSAGDTSGNTIYF
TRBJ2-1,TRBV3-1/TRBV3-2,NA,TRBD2,TGTGCCAGCAGCCAATCCCCTAGCGGGGGGGCCGGAGTGAATGAGCAGTTCTTC,CASSQSPSGGAGVNEQFF
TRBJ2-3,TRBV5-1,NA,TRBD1,TGCGCCAGCAGCCCGTCGTTAAACAGGGGCTTTCCTAGCACAGATACGCAGTATTTT,CASSPSLNRGFPSTDTQYF
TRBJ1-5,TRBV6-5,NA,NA,TGTGCCAGCAGTTACTCGCGAGGGCCCAATCAGCCCCAGCATTTT,CASSYSRGPNQPQHF
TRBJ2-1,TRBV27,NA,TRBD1,TGTGCCAGCAGTCGAGGGACAGGGGTCAATGAGCAGTTCTTC,CASSRGTGVNEQFF
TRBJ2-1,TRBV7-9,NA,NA,TGTGCCAGCAGCTTAGCGCTCCGACAGGTAGGGGTTGAGCAGTTCTTC,CASSLALRQVGVEQFF
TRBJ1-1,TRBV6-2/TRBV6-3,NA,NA,TGTGCCAGCAGCTGGACGGGAAACACTGAAGCTTTCTTT,CASSWTGNTEAFF
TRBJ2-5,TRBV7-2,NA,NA,TGTGCCAGCAGCCACCCCTCCGCCATTGAGGGGACCCAGTACTTC,CASSHPSAIEGTQYF
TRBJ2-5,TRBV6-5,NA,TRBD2,TGTGCCAGCAGTCCTAGCGGGGCGAGGGGAGAGACCCAGTACTTC,CASSPSGARGETQYF
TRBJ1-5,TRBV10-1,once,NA,TGCGCCAGCAGTGTAGGGACAAGCAATAGCAATCAGCCCCAGCATTTT,CASSVGTSNSNQPQHF
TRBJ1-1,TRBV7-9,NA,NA,TGTGCCAGCAGCTCCGATTTGGAGAGCGGCACTGAAGCTTTCTTT,CASSSDLESGTEAFF
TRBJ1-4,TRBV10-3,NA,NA,TGTGCCATCAGTGAGTCGGCCAGGGCGGACAATACTAATGAAAAACTGTTTTTT,CAISESARADNTNEKLFF
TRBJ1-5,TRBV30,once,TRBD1,TGTGCCTGGAGTGGGCGGACAGGGATCAATCAGCCCCAGCATTTT,CAWSGRTGINQPQHF
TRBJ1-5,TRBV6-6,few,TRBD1,TGTGCCAGCAGTCCCCGGACCGGACAGGACCGAAGCAATCAGCCCCAGCATTTT,CASSPRTGQDRSNQPQHF
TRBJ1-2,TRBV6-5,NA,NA,TGTGCCAGCAGTTACTCCCCGGGTAACTATGGCTACACCTTC,CASSYSPGNYGYTF
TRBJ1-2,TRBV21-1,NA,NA,TGTGCCAGCAGCAAAGGCGGGGGTGGCTACACCTTC,CASSKGGGGYTF
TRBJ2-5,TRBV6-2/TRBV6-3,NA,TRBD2,TGTGCCAGCAGTAGCCCGGGACTAAGTAAGACCCAGTACTTC,CASSSPGLSKTQYF
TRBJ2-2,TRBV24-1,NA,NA,TGTGCCACCAGTGATTCCTTAAACACCGGGGAGCTGTTTTTT,CATSDSLNTGELFF
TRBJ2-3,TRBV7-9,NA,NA,TGTGCCAGCAGCCGCGGGGCCCAAGGTTCAGATACGCAGTATTTT,CASSRGAQGSDTQYF
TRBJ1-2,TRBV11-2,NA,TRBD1,TGTGCCAGCAGCTCCGGACAGGGGCGGTACTATGGCTACACCTTC,CASSSGQGRYYGYTF
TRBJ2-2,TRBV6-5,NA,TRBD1,TGTGCCAGCAGTTACGGCGACAGGGGGTACACCGGGGAGCTGTTTTTT,CASSYGDRGYTGELFF
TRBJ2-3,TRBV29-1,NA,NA,TGCAGCGTTGAAGATAACCTCAGGGATACGCAGTATTTT,CSVEDNLRDTQYF
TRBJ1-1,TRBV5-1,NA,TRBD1,TGCGCCAGCGCCCCACTCCAGGGGGACACTGAAGCTTTCTTT,CASAPLQGDTEAFF
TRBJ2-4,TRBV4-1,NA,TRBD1,TGCGCCAGCAGCCAAGCACAGGGGGCAAAGGTGGACATTCAGTACTTC,CASSQAQGAKVDIQYF
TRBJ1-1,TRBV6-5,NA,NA,TGTGCCAGCAGTTACTTCGCCGGGTACCCTGAAGCTTTCTTT,CASSYFAGYPEAFF
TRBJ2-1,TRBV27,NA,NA,TGTGCCAGCAGTTCGGCTAGCGCCTTCAATGAGCAGTTCTTC,CASSSASAFNEQFF
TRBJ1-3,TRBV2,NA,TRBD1,TGTGCCAGCCGGACAGGGGTTAATTCGGGTGGCACCATATATTTT,CASRTGVNSGGTIYF
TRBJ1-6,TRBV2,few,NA,TGTGCCAGCAGTGCCAACAACAATTCACCCCTCCACTTT,CASSANNNSPLHF
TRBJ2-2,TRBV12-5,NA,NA,TGTGCTAGTGGGGCCCGAGGGGGGGCAGGCACCGGGGAGCTGTTTTTT,CASGARGGAGTGELFF
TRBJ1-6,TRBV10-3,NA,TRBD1,TGTGCCATCAGTGAGGGGGACAGAAGCTCCTATAATTCACCCCTCCACTTT,CAISEGDRSSYNSPLHF
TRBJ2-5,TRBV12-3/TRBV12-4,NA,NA,TGTGCCAGCAAAATAGCGAGCCAAGAGACCCAGTACTTC,CASKIASQETQYF
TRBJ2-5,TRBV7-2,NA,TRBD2,TGTGCCAGCAGCCCCGGACTAGTGGAGACCCAGTACTTC,CASSPGLVETQYF
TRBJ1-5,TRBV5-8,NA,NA,TGTGCCAGCAGCCTGGACGCACTCCAGCATTTT,CASSLDALQHF
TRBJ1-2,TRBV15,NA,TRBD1,TGTGCCACCAGCAGGGGACAGGGGGGCTATGGCTACACCTTC,CATSRGQGGYGYTF
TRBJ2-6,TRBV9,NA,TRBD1,TGTGCCAGCAGCGTAGCTGGAACAGGGGTTCCCTCTGGGGCCAACGTCCTGACTTTC,CASSVAGTGVPSGANVLTF